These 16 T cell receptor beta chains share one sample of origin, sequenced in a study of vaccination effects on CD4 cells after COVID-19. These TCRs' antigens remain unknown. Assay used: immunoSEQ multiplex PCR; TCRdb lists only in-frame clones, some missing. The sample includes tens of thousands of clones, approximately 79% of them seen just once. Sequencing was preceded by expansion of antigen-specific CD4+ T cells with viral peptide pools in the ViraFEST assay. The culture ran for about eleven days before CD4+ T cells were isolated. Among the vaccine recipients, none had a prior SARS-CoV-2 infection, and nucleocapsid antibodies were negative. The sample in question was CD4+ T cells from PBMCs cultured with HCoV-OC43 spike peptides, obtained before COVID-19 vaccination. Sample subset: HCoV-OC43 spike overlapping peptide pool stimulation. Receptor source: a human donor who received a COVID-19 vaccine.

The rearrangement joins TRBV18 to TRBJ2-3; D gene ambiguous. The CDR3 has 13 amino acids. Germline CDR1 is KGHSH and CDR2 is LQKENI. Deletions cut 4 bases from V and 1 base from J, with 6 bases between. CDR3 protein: CASSLGRTDTQYF. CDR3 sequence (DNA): TGTGCCAGCTCACTTGGACGCACAGATACGCAGTATTTT.

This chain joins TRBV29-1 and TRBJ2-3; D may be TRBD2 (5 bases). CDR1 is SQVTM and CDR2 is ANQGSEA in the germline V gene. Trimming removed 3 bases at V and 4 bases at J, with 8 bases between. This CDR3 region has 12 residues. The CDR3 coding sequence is TGCAGCGTTGATATCGGGGCAGATACGCAGTATTTT. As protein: CSVDIGADTQYF.

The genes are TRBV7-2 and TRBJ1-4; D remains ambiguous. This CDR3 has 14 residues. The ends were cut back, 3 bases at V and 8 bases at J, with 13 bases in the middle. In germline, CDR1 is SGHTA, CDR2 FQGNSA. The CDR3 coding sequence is TGTGCCAGCAGCTTGGCTTCAACGGGGGAAAAACTGTTTTTT. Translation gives CASSLASTGEKLFF.

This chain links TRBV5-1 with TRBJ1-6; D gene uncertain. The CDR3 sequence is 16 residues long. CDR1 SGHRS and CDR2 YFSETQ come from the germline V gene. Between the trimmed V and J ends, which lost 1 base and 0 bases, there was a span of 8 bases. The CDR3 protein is CASSLRTDSYNSPLHF. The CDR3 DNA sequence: TGCGCCAGCAGCTTGCGGACGGACTCCTATAATTCACCCCTCCACTTT. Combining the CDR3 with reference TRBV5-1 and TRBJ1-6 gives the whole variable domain KAGVTQTPRYLIKTRGQQVTLSCSPISGHRSVSWYQQTPGQGLQFLFEYFSETQRNKGNFPGRFSGRQFSNSRSEMNVSTLELGDSALYLCASSLRTDSYNSPLHFGNGTRLTVT.

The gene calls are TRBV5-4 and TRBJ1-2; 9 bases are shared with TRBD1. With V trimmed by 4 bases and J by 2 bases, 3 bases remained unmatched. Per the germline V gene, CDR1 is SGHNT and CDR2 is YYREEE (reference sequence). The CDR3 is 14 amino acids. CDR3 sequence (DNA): TGTGCCAGCAGCCGGGACAGGGTGAACTATGGCTACACCTTC. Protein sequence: CASSRDRVNYGYTF.

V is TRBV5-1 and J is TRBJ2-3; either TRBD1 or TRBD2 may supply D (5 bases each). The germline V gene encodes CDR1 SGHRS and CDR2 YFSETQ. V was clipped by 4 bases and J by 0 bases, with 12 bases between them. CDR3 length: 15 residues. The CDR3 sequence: CASSPEGDSTDTQYF. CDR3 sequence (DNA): TGCGCCAGCAGCCCCGAAGGGGACAGCACAGATACGCAGTATTTT.

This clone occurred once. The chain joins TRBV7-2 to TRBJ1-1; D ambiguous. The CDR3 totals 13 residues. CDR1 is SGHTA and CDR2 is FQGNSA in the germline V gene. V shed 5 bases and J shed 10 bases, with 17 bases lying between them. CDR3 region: CASSVIRGPGAFF. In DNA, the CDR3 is TGTGCCAGCAGCGTAATCAGAGGGCCAGGAGCTTTCTTT.

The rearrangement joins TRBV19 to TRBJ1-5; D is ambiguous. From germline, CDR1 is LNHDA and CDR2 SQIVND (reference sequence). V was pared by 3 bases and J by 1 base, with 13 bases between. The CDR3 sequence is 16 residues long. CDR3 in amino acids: CASSIQEGRSNQPQHF. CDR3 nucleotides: TGTGCCAGTAGTATTCAGGAGGGAAGGAGCAATCAGCCCCAGCATTTT.

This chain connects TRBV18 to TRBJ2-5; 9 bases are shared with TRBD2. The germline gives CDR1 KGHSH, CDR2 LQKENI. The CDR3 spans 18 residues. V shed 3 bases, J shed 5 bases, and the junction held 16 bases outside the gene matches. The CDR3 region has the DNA TGTGCCAGCTCACCCGCCGACCGGATAGCGGGGGTAGGGGAGACCCAGTACTTC. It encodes CASSPADRIAGVGETQYF.

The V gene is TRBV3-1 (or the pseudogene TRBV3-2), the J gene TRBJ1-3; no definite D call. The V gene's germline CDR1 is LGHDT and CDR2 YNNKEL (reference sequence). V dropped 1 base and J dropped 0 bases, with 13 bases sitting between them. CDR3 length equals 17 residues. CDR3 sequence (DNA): TGTGCCAGCAGCCAAGGGGTGGCAGGACGCTCTGGAAACACCATATATTTT. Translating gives CASSQGVAGRSGNTIYF.

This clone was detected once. In DNA form, the CDR3 reads TGTGCCAGTAGTATTAGACGGGTCACGTCCGCGGCAGGAAACACCATATATTTT. It codes for CASSIRRVTSAAGNTIYF. This rearrangement joins TRBV19 to TRBJ1-3, with no clear D. The CDR3 loop spans 18 amino acids. The ends were cut back, 3 bases at V and 4 bases at J, with 22 bases in the middle. Germline V gene lookup returns CDR1 LNHDA and CDR2 SQIVND (reference sequence).

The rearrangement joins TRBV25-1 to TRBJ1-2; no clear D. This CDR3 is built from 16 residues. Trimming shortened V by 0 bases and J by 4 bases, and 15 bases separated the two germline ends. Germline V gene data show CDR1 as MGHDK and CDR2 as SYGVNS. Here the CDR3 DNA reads TGTGCCAGCAGTGAATATTTTATCCCTGAAGGCTATGGCTACACCTTC. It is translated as CASSEYFIPEGYGYTF.

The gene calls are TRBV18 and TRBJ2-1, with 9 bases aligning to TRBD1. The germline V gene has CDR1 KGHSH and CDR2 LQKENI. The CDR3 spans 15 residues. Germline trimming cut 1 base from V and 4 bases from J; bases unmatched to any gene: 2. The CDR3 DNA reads TGTGCCAGCTCACCACGGACAGGGGATTACAATGAGCAGTTCTTC. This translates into CASSPRTGDYNEQFF.

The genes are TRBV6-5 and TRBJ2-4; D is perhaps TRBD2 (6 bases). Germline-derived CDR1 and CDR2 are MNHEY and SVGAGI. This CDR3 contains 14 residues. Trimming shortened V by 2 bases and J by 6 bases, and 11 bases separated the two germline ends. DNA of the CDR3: TGTGCCAGCAGTTACGGACCCGGGGGAAACATTCAGTACTTC. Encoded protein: CASSYGPGGNIQYF.

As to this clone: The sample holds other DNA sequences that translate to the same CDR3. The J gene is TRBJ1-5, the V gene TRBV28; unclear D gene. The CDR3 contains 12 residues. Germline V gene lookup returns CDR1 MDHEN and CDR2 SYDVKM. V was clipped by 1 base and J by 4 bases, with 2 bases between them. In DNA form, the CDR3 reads TGTGCCAGCAGTTTATATAATCAGCCCCAGCATTTT. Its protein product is CASSLYNQPQHF. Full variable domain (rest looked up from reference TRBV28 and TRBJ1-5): DVKVTQSSRYLVKRTGEKVFLECVQDMDHENMFWYRQDPGLGLRLIYFSYDVKMKEKGDIPEGYSVSREKKERFSLILESASTNQTSMYLCASSLYNQPQHFGDGTRLSIL.

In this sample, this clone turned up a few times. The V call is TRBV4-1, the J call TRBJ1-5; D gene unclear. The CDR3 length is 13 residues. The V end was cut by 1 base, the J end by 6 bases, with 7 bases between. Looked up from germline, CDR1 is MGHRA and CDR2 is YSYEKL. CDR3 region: CASSQVSRQPQHF. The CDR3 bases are TGCGCCAGCAGCCAAGTTAGCCGTCAGCCCCAGCATTTT.